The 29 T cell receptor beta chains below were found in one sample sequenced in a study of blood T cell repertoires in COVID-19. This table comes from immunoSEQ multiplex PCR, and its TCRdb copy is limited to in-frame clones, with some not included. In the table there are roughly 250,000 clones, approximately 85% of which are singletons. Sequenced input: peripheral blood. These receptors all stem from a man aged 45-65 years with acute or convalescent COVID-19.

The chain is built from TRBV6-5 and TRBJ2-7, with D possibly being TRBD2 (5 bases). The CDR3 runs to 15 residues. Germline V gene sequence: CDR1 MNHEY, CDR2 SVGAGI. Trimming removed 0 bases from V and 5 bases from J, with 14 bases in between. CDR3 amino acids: CASSYSIRGLHEQYF. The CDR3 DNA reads TGTGCCAGCAGTTACTCGATACGGGGTCTTCACGAGCAGTACTTC.

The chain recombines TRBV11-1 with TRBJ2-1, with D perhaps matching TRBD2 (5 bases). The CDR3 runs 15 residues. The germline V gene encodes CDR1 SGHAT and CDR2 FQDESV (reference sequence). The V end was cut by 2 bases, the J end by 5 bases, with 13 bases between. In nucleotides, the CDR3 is TGTGCCAGCAGCTTAACGACGGGAATAAACAATGAGCAGTTCTTC. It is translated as CASSLTTGINNEQFF.

CDR3 protein: CASSLRFASGKNTGELFF. CDR3 nucleotide sequence: TGTGCCAGCAGCCTCCGCTTCGCTAGCGGCAAGAACACCGGGGAGCTGTTTTTT. This sequence joins TRBV7-6 and TRBJ2-2; 7 bases align to TRBD2. This CDR3 has 18 residues. Germline V gene sequence: CDR1 SGHVS, CDR2 FNYEAQ. V lost 5 bases to trimming and J lost 1 base; unmatched junction nucleotides: 13.

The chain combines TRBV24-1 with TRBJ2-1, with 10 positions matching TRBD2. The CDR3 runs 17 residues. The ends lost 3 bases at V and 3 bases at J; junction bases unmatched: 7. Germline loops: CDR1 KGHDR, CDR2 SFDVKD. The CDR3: CATSDPRASGSYNEQFF. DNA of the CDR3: TGTGCCACCAGTGATCCGAGGGCTAGCGGGAGCTACAATGAGCAGTTCTTC.

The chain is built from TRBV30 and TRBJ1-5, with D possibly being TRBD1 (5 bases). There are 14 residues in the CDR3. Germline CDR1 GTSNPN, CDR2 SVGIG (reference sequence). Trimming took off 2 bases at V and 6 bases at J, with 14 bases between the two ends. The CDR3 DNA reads TGTGCCTGGAGTCCGGGTCAGGGCGCTCAGCCCCAGCATTTT. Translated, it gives CAWSPGQGAQPQHF.

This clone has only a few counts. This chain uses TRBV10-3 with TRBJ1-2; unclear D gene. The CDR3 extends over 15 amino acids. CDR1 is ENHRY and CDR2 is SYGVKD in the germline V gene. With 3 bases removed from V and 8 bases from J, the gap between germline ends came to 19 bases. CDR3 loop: CAISDMATSRFGYTF. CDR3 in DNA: TGTGCCATCAGTGATATGGCAACTTCGAGGTTCGGCTACACCTTC.

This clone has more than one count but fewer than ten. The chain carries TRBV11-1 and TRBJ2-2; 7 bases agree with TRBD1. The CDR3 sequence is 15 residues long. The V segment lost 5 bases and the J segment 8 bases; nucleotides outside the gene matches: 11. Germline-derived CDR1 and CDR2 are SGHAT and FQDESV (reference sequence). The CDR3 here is CASSAQGRIAGELFF. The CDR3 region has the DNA TGTGCCAGCAGCGCACAGGGGCGGATAGCTGGGGAGCTGTTTTTT.

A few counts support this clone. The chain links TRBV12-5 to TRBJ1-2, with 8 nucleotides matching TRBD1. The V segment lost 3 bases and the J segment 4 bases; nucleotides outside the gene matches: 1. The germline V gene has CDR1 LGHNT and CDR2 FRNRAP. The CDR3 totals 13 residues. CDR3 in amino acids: CASGLGQGYGYTF. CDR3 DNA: TGTGCTAGTGGTTTAGGACAGGGCTATGGCTACACCTTC.

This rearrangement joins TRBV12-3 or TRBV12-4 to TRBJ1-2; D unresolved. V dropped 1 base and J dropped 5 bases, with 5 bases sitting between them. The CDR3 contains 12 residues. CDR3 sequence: CASSLGAYGYTF. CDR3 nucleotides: TGTGCCAGCAGTTTAGGCGCATATGGCTACACCTTC.

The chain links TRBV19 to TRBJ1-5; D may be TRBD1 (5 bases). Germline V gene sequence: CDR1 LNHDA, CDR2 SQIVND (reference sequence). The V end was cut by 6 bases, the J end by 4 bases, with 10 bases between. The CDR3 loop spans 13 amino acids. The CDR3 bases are TGTGCCAGTAGCCCGACAGAAAATCAGCCCCAGCATTTT. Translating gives CASSPTENQPQHF.

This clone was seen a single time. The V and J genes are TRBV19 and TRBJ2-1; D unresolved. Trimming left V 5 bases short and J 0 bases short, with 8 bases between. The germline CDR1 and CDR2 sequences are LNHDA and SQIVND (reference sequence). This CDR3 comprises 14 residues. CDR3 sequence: CASSAASSYNEQFF. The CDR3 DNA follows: TGTGCCAGTAGTGCTGCGAGCTCCTACAATGAGCAGTTCTTC.

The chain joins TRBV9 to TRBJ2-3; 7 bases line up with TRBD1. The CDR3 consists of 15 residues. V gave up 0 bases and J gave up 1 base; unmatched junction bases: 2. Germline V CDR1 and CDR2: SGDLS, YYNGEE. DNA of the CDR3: TGTGCCAGCAGCGTAGTAGGACAGGGCACAGATACGCAGTATTTT. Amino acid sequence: CASSVVGQGTDTQYF.

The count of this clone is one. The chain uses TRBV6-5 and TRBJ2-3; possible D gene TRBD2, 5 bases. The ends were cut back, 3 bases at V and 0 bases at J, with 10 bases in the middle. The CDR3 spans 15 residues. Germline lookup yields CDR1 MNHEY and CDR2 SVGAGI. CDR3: CASSYFEGSTDTQYF. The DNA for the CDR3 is TGTGCCAGCAGTTATTTTGAGGGTAGCACAGATACGCAGTATTTT.

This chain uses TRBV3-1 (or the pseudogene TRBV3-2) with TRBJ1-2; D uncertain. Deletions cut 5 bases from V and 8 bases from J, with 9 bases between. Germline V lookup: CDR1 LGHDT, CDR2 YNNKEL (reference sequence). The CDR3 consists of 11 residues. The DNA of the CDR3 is TGTGCCAGCAGCTCCTCGGGGGGCTACACCTTC. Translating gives CASSSSGGYTF.

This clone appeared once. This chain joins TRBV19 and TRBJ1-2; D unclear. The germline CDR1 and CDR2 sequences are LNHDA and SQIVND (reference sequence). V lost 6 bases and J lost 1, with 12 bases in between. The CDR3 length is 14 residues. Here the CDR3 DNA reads TGTGCCAGTAGGAGAAGACAAATTAACTATGGCTACACCTTC. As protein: CASRRRQINYGYTF.

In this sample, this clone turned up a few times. As DNA, the CDR3 is TGTGCCAGCAGCCCACGCCAGGGGCGTACAACTAATGAAAAACTGTTTTTT. This encodes CASSPRQGRTTNEKLFF. V gene TRBV3-1 (or the pseudogene TRBV3-2) combines with J gene TRBJ1-4; D is possibly TRBD1 (6 bases). CDR3 size: 17 residues. Germline CDR1 is LGHDT and CDR2 is YNNKEL (reference sequence). V dropped 4 bases and J dropped 0 bases, with 15 bases sitting between them.

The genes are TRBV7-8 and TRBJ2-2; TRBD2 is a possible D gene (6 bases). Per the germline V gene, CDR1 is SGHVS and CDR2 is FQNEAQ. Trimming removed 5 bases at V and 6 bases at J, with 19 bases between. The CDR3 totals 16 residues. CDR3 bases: TGTGCCAGCAGCACCGGACACCCGGAGGGTTCCGGGGAGCTGTTTTTT. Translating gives CASSTGHPEGSGELFF.

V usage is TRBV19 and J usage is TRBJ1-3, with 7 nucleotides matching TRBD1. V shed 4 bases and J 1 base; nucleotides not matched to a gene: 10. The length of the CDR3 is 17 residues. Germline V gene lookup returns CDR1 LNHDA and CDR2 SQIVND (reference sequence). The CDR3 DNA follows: TGTGCCAGTAGTACCACGGACAGGCCTCTTTCTGGAAACACCATATATTTT. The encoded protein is CASSTTDRPLSGNTIYF.

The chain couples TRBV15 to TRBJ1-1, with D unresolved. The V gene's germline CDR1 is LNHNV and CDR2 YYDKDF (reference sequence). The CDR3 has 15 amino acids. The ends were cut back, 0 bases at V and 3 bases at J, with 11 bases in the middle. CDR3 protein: CATSRDRGAHTEAFF. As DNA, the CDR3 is TGTGCCACCAGCAGAGATCGGGGAGCCCACACTGAAGCTTTCTTT.

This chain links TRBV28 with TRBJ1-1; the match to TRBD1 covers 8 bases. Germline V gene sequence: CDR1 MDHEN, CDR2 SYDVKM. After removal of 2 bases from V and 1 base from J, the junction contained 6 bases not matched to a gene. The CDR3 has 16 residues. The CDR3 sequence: CASSLKSGQGNTEAFF. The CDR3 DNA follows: TGTGCCAGCAGTTTAAAGAGTGGACAGGGGAACACTGAAGCTTTCTTT.

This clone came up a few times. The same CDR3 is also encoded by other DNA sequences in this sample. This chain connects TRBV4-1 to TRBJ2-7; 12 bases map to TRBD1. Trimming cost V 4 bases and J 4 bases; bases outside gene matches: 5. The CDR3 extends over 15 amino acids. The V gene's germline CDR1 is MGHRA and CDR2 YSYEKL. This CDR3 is CASSLGTGGSYEQYF. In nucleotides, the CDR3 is TGCGCCAGCAGCCTGGGGACAGGGGGCTCTTACGAGCAGTACTTC.

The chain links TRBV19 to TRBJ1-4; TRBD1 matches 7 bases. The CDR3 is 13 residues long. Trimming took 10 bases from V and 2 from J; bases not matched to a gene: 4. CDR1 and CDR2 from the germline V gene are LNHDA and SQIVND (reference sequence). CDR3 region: CATTTGTNEKLFF. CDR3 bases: TGTGCCACTACGACAGGGACTAATGAAAAACTGTTTTTT.

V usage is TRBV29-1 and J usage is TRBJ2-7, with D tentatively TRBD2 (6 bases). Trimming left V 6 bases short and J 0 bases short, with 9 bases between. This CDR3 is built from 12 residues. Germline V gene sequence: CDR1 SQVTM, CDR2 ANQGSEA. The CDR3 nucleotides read TGCAGCGTGGGGACTGTCTCCTACGAGCAGTACTTC. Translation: CSVGTVSYEQYF.

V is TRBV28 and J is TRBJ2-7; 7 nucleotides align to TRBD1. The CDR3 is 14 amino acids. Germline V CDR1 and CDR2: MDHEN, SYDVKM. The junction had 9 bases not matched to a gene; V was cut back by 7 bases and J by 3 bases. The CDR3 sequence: CASIRDSGGYEQYF. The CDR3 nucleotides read TGTGCCAGCATCCGGGACAGTGGAGGCTACGAGCAGTACTTC. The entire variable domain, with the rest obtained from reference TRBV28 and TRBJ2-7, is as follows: DVKVTQSSRYLVKRTGEKVFLECVQDMDHENMFWYRQDPGLGLRLIYFSYDVKMKEKGDIPEGYSVSREKKERFSLILESASTNQTSMYLCASIRDSGGYEQYFGPGTRLTVT.

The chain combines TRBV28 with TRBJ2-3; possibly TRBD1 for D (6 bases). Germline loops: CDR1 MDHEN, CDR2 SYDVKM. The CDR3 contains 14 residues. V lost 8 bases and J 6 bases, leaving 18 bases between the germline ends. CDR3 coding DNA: TGTGCCAGCTCCTCGGCACAGGGACATGATACGCAGTATTTT. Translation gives CASSSAQGHDTQYF.

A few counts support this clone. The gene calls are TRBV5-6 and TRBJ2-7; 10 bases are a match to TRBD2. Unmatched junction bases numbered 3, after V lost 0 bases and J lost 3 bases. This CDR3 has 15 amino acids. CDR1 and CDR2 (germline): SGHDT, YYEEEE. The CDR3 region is CASSLVAGGGYEQYF. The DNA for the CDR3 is TGTGCCAGCAGCTTGGTAGCGGGGGGCGGCTACGAGCAGTACTTC.

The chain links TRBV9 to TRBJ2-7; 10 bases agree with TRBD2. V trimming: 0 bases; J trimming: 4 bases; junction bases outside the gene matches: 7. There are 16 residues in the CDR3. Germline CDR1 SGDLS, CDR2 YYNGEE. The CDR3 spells CASSVGVAGGLYEQYF. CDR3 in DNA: TGTGCCAGCAGCGTAGGGGTAGCGGGAGGTCTTTACGAGCAGTACTTC.

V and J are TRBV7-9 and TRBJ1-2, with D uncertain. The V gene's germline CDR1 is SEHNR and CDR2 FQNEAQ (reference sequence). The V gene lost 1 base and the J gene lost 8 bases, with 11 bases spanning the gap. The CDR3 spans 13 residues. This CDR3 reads CASSLDSSGGYTF. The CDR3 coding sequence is TGTGCCAGCAGCTTAGACAGCAGTGGAGGCTACACCTTC.

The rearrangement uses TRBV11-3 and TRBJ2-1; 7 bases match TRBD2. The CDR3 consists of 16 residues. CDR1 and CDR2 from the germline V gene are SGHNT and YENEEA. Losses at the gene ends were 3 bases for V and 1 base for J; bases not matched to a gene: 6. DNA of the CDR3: TGTGCCAGCAGCTTTGGGGCTAGCGGTTCCTACAATGAGCAGTTCTTC. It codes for CASSFGASGSYNEQFF. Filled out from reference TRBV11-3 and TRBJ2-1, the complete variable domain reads EAGVVQSPRYKIIEKKQPVAFWCNPISGHNTLYWYLQNLGQGPELLIRYENEEAVDDSQLPKDRFSAERLKGVDSTLKIQPAELGDSAVYLCASSFGASGSYNEQFFGPGTRLTVL.